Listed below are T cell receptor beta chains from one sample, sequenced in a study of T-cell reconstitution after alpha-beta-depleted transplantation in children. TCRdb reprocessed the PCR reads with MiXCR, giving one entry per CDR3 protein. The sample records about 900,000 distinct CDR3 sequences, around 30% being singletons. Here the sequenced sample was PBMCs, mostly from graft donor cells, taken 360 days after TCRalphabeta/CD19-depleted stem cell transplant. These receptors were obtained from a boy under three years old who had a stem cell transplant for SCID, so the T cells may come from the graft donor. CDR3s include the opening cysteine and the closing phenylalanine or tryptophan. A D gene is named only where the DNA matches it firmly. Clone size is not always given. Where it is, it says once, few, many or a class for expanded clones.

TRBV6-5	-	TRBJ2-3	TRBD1	CASSYGKGANPTDTQYF	TGTGCCAGCAGTTATGGGAAGGGGGCTAACCCCACAGATACGCAGTATTTT
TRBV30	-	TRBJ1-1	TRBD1	CAWRPDRGYNEAFF	TGTGCCTGGAGGCCGGACAGGGGGTATAATGAAGCTTTCTTT
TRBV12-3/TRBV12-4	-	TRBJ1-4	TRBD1	CASSLDRVEGKLFF	TGTGCCAGCAGTCTGGACAGGGTGGAGGGAAAACTGTTTTTT
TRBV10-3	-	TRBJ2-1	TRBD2	CAISELAGYEQFF	TGTGCCATCAGTGAGCTAGCGGGATATGAGCAGTTCTTC
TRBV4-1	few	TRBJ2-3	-	CASSQVLLTDTQYF	TGCGCCAGCAGCCAAGTTCTCCTCACAGATACGCAGTATTTT
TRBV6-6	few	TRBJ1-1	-	CASSYGPGGAFF	TGTGCCAGCAGTTATGGCCCTGGAGGAGCTTTCTTT
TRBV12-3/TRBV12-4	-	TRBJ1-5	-	CASTPVVGQPQHF	TGTGCCAGCACCCCGGTGGTGGGACAGCCCCAGCATTTT
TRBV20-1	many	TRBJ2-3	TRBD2	CSASSGGGTDTQYF	TGCAGTGCTAGCTCCGGGGGGGGGACAGATACGCAGTATTTT
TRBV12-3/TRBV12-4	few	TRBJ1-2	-	CASSFTGIRGYTF	TGTGCCAGCAGTTTTACCGGAATTAGGGGCTACACCTTC
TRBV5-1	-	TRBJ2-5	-	CASSLNTGIVVETQYF	TGCGCCAGCAGCTTGAATACAGGGATCGTGGTGGAGACCCAGTACTTC
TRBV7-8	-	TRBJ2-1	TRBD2	CASSPLSGGYENNEQFF	TGTGCCAGCAGCCCCCTGAGCGGGGGGTATGAGAACAATGAGCAGTTCTTC
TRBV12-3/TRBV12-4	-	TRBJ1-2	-	CASGAGGYTF	TGTGCCAGCGGGGCTGGTGGCTACACCTTC
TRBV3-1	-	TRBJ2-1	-	CASSQGPRHEQFF	TGTGCCAGCAGCCAAGGACCTCGGCATGAGCAGTTCTTC
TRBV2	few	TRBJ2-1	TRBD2	CASNRPGLAGGPNEQFF	TGTGCCAGCAATCGCCCGGGACTAGCGGGGGGCCCCAATGAGCAGTTCTTC
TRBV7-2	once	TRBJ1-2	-	CASSSGTVAGGYTF	TGTGCCAGCAGCTCTGGGACGGTGGCTGGAGGCTACACCTTC
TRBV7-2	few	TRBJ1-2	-	CASSSAQGGGNYGYTF	TGTGCCAGCAGCTCCGCCCAGGGTGGAGGTAACTATGGCTACACCTTC
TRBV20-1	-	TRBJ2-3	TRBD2	CSAPRRGGALFTDTQYF	TGCAGTGCTCCCCGCCGGGGGGGCGCACTATTCACAGATACGCAGTATTTT
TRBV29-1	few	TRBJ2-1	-	CSVEGSYNEQFF	TGCAGCGTTGAAGGTTCCTACAATGAGCAGTTCTTC
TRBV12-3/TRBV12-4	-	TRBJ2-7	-	CASSLWEWGSYEQYF	TGTGCCAGCAGTTTATGGGAGTGGGGTTCCTACGAGCAGTACTTC
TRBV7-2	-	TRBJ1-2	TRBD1	CASSLPQTGAGGYTF	TGTGCCAGCAGCTTACCCCAGACAGGGGCGGGAGGCTACACCTTC
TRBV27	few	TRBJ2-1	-	CASSRPGGPNEQFF	TGTGCCAGCAGCCGCCCCGGGGGCCCCAATGAGCAGTTCTTC
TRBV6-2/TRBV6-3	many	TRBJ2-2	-	CASRPPAAELFF	TGTGCCAGCAGGCCACCAGCGGCGGAGCTGTTTTTT
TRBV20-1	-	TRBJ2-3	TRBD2	CSASIGLASWADTQYF	TGCAGTGCTAGTATCGGACTAGCCTCGTGGGCAGATACGCAGTATTTT
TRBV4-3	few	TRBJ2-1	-	CASSPTSDYNEQFF	TGCGCCAGCAGTCCCACATCGGACTACAATGAGCAGTTCTTC
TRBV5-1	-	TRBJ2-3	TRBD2	CASSPFGRGATDTQYF	TGCGCCAGCAGCCCCTTTGGGCGGGGGGCCACAGATACGCAGTATTTT
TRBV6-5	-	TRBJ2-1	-	CASSYGGTEIYNEQFF	TGTGCCAGCAGTTACGGAGGGACAGAAATCTACAATGAGCAGTTCTTC
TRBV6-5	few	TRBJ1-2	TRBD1	CASNYRGASNYGYTF	TGTGCCAGCAACTACAGGGGAGCGAGTAACTATGGCTACACCTTC
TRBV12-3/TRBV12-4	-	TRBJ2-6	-	CASSPRQAGANVLTF	TGTGCCAGCAGTCCCCGACAAGCCGGGGCCAACGTCCTGACTTTC
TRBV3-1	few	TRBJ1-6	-	CASSAGTNNSPLHF	TGTGCCAGCAGTGCCGGGACTAATAATTCACCCCTCCACTTT
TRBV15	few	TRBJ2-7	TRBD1	CATSSVGTGLYEQYF	TGTGCCACCAGCAGCGTCGGGACAGGGTTGTACGAGCAGTACTTC
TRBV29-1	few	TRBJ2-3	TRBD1	CSVERGQGSDTQYF	TGCAGCGTTGAAAGGGGACAGGGATCGGATACGCAGTATTTT
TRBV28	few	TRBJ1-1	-	CASSSYVGQNTEAFF	TGTGCCAGCAGTTCTTACGTCGGACAGAACACTGAAGCTTTCTTT
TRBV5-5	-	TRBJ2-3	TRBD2	CASRPPGGGTSDTQYF	TGTGCCAGCAGACCCCCTGGGGGGGGGACCTCAGATACGCAGTATTTT
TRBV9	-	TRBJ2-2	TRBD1	CASSAYPWTGNTGELFF	TGTGCCAGCAGCGCCTATCCTTGGACAGGGAACACCGGGGAGCTGTTTTTT
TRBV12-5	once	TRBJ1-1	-	CASGFLPGEAFF	TGTGCTAGTGGTTTCTTACCCGGTGAAGCTTTCTTT
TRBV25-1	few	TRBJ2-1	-	CASSDDSDYNEQFF	TGTGCCAGCAGTGACGATTCAGACTACAATGAGCAGTTCTTC